This is a list of T cell receptor beta chains from one sample in a study of T-cell reconstitution after alpha-beta-depleted transplantation in children. TCRdb re-called the PCR reads with MiXCR, one entry per CDR3 protein. Of about 610,000 distinct CDR3 sequences detected, about 10% appear once; the ten largest clones hold roughly 3.9%. The sample was PBMCs from the stem cell graft donor, taken from the stem cell graft. These receptors originate from a human donor who donated a stem cell graft to a child with acute myeloid leukemia. The CDR3 runs from the conserved cysteine through the conserved F or W. The order of the fields is J gene, D gene, V gene, clone size, CDR3 DNA, CDR3 protein. D genes are given only for firm matches. Not all rows give a size; the values are once, few, many and, for expanded clones, a class.

TRBJ2-7	-	TRBV20-1	few	TGCAGTGCCTACAGAAACAATTACTACGAGCAGTACTTC	CSAYRNNYYEQYF
TRBJ2-7	TRBD2	TRBV20-1	many	TGCAGTGCAACTAGCGTGGAACCCTACGAGCAGTACTTC	CSATSVEPYEQYF
TRBJ2-7	-	TRBV7-2	-	TGTGCCAGCAGCTTAATAGGCAGGGGAAGGGACGAGCAGTACTTC	CASSLIGRGRDEQYF
TRBJ1-1	TRBD1	TRBV20-1	many	TGCCAGACAGGGGACTATGGGTACACTGAAGCTTTCTTT	CQTGDYGYTEAFF
TRBJ2-2	TRBD1	TRBV30	-	TGTGCCGTGGACAGGGGCTCTTCGATGGGTGCGAACAACGGGGAGCTGTTTTTT	CAVDRGSSMGANNGELFF
TRBJ2-7	-	TRBV4-1	-	TGCGCCAGCAGCCCGGACCCGGCCTACGAGCAGTACTTC	CASSPDPAYEQYF
TRBJ2-2	TRBD2	TRBV7-2	-	TGTGCCAGCAGCCCCTTCCGGGAGGGTGGGGAGCTGTTTTTT	CASSPFREGGELFF
TRBJ1-5	-	TRBV12-3/TRBV12-4	many	TGTGCCAGCAGTTTTAGGGGTGGCCAGCCCCAGCATTTT	CASSFRGGQPQHF
TRBJ1-2	TRBD1	TRBV7-9	-	TGTGCCAGCAGCGCAGTTGGACAGGGAGACGGCTACACCTTC	CASSAVGQGDGYTF
TRBJ1-1	TRBD1	TRBV5-1	many	TGCGCCAGCAGCTCACAGGGGGGAAACACTGAAGCTTTCTTT	CASSSQGGNTEAFF
TRBJ2-7	TRBD2	TRBV4-2	few	TGTGCCAGCAGCCAATCGTCCGGCGGTATGGCGGGAGGTTACTCCTACGAGCAGTACTTC	CASSQSSGGMAGGYSYEQYF
TRBJ2-3	TRBD2	TRBV4-3	many	TGCGCCAGCAGCCAAGTCTTAGCGGGACGAGTTGCAGATACGCAGTATTTT	CASSQVLAGRVADTQYF
TRBJ2-2	TRBD2	TRBV5-1	-	TGCGCCAGCAGCGGGACTAGCGGGACCAACGGGGAGCTGTTTTTT	CASSGTSGTNGELFF
TRBJ1-6	-	TRBV12-3/TRBV12-4	many	TGTGCCAGCAGTTTTCAGGTACCGGATTCACCCCTCCACTTT	CASSFQVPDSPLHF
TRBJ2-3	TRBD2	TRBV6-7	-	TGTGCCCTGGGCCTACTAGCGCCGAGCACAGATACGCAGTATTTT	CALGLLAPSTDTQYF
TRBJ2-1	TRBD2	TRBV6-1	-	TGTGCCAGCAGCCCCCAACTAGCGGACAATGAGCAGTTCTTC	CASSPQLADNEQFF
TRBJ2-1	TRBD2	TRBV11-2	many	TGTGCCAGCAGCTCACACAAAGGGTCTAGCGGGGTGTTCTTCTACAATGAGCAGTTCTTC	CASSSHKGSSGVFFYNEQFF
TRBJ2-1	-	TRBV5-1	many	TGCGCCAGCAGCTTCCGACCCGGTGGGCATGAGCAGTTCTTC	CASSFRPGGHEQFF
TRBJ1-1	TRBD1	TRBV29-1	few	TGCAGCGTTGAGTTAGGGACAGGACCGAACACTGAAGCTTTCTTT	CSVELGTGPNTEAFF
TRBJ2-3	-	TRBV7-9	-	TGTGCCAGCAGCCCCAGGGACCTCCGGGCAGATACGCAGTATTTT	CASSPRDLRADTQYF
TRBJ2-1	TRBD2	TRBV3-1	-	TGTGCCTGCAGCAGGCGGGACCAGCGGGAGATTGAGCAGTTCTTC	CACSRRDQREIEQFF
TRBJ2-1	-	TRBV18	few	TGTGCCAGCTCACCAGTCTTATCTGATGAGCAGTTCTTC	CASSPVLSDEQFF
TRBJ2-5	TRBD2	TRBV29-1	many	TGCAGCGTGGGACTAGCGGGGATCCAAGAGACCCAGTACTTC	CSVGLAGIQETQYF
TRBJ2-1	-	TRBV6-2/TRBV6-3	many	TGTGCCAGCAGTTCGCTCACTCTATACAATGAGCAGTTCTTC	CASSSLTLYNEQFF
TRBJ2-6	-	TRBV12-3/TRBV12-4	-	TGTGCCAGCAGTTTGGCCTCACCGTTCTCTGGGGCCAACGTCCTGACTTTC	CASSLASPFSGANVLTF
TRBJ2-3	-	TRBV5-1	-	TGCGCCAGCAGCATGGGACATACGACAGATACGCAGTATTTT	CASSMGHTTDTQYF
TRBJ2-3	-	TRBV6-1	many	TGTGCCAGCACCCCGGACCTCACAGATACGCAGTATTTT	CASTPDLTDTQYF
TRBJ2-3	TRBD2	TRBV6-5	many	TGTGCCAGCAGTTACCTGGGGGGACTAGCGGCAGATACGCAGTATTTT	CASSYLGGLAADTQYF
TRBJ2-2	TRBD1	TRBV6-5	-	TGTGCCAGCGTACTAGGGGCCCCCGGGACAGGCTCGACCGGGGAGCTGTTTTTT	CASVLGAPGTGSTGELFF
TRBJ2-5	TRBD1	TRBV20-1	many	TGCAGTGCGAACCCCGGGACAGCTGGGGAGACCCAGTACTTC	CSANPGTAGETQYF
TRBJ2-3	-	TRBV28	many	TGTGCCAGCAGTCTAGTGAGGGATGAAGATACGCAGTATTTT	CASSLVRDEDTQYF
TRBJ2-5	TRBD1	TRBV28	few	TGTGCCAGCAGTTTCCCTGACAGGGCACGAGAGACCCAGTACTTC	CASSFPDRARETQYF
TRBJ2-1	TRBD2	TRBV19	-	TGTGCCAGTAGCTCGGGACTAGCGCAGACCTACAATGAGCAGTTCTTC	CASSSGLAQTYNEQFF
TRBJ1-1	-	TRBV10-3	many	TGTGCCATCAGTGCCGGGACGCGCACTGAAGCTTTCTTT	CAISAGTRTEAFF
TRBJ2-7	TRBD2	TRBV5-1	many	TGCGCCAGCAGCAGGGATCCGGGACTACACCGTTACGAGCAGTACTTC	CASSRDPGLHRYEQYF